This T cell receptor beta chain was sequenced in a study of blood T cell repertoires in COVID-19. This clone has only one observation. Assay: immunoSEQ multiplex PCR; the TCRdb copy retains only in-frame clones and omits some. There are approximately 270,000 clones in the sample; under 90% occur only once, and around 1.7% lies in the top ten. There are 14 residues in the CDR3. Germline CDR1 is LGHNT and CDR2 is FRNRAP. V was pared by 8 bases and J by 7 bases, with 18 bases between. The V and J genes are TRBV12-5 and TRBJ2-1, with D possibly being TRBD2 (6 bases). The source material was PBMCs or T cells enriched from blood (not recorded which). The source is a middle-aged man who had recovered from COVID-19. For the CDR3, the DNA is TGTGCTAGTAGCGGGCTAGCCGTCAAGAATGAGCAGTTCTTC. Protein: CASSGLAVKNEQFF. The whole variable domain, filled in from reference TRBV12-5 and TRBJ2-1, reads DARVTQTPRHKVTEMGQEVTMRCQPILGHNTVFWYRQTMMQGLELLAYFRNRAPLDDSGMPKDRFSAEMPDATLATLKIQPSEPRDSAVYFCASSGLAVKNEQFFGPGTRLTVL.